Listed below are T cell receptor beta chains from one sample, sequenced in a study of blood T cell repertoires in COVID-19. TCRdb's table, derived via immunoSEQ multiplex PCR, lists solely in-frame clones and lacks some. The data contain hundreds of thousands of clones, 70% to 90% of them singletons. The sequencing sample was made of PBMCs or T cells enriched from blood (not recorded which). These receptors all stem from a woman in her late teens or twenties with acute COVID-19. CDR3s include the opening cysteine and the closing phenylalanine or tryptophan. The order of the fields is J gene, D gene, V gene, clone size, CDR3 protein, CDR3 DNA. The D gene is left open where the match is weak. Clone size is given for some rows only: seen once, a few or many times, or a class if the clone is expanded.

>TRBJ2-7|NA|TRBV4-1|NA
CASSQVGAFEQYF
TGCGCCAGCAGCCAAGTGGGAGCCTTTGAGCAGTACTTC
>TRBJ2-7|NA|TRBV24-1|NA
CATSDQQGGEQYF
TGTGCCACCAGTGATCAACAGGGTGGCGAGCAGTACTTC
>TRBJ2-7|TRBD2|TRBV28|NA
CASAEGGVSYEQYF
TGTGCCAGCGCTGAGGGAGGGGTCTCCTACGAGCAGTACTTC
>TRBJ1-2|TRBD1|TRBV7-9|NA
CASSRTGGNYGYTF
TGTGCCAGCAGCCGGACAGGGGGCAACTATGGCTACACCTTC
>TRBJ2-5|TRBD2|TRBV29-1|once
CSVVNYEREGGETQYF
TGCAGCGTTGTCAACTACGAGCGGGAGGGCGGGGAGACCCAGTACTTC
>TRBJ2-2|TRBD1|TRBV9|NA
CASSPPSPGTGGSGELFF
TGTGCCAGCAGCCCCCCCAGTCCCGGGACAGGGGGTTCCGGGGAGCTGTTTTTT
>TRBJ2-5|NA|TRBV12-5|NA
CASGLVQAFQETQYF
TGTGCTAGTGGTTTGGTACAGGCTTTCCAAGAGACCCAGTACTTC
>TRBJ1-5|TRBD1|TRBV2|NA
CASSEIGTGNQPQHF
TGTGCCAGCAGTGAAATAGGGACAGGGAATCAGCCCCAGCATTTT
>TRBJ1-5|NA|TRBV19|NA
CASSSGLGGIQPQHF
TGTGCCAGTAGTAGTGGCCTGGGGGGTATACAGCCCCAGCATTTT
>TRBJ2-1|NA|TRBV9|NA
CASSVGEEQFF
TGTGCCAGCAGCGTAGGGGAGGAGCAGTTCTTC
>TRBJ2-1|TRBD1|TRBV28|NA
CASSRGGGTGRNEQFF
TGTGCCAGCAGCCGTGGAGGGGGGACAGGGCGCAATGAGCAGTTCTTC
>TRBJ2-1|TRBD1|TRBV18|NA
CASSPPVGQGAYNEQFF
TGTGCCAGCTCACCACCAGTGGGACAGGGCGCCTACAATGAGCAGTTCTTC
>TRBJ1-3|NA|TRBV7-8|NA
CASILGDLSGNTIYF
TGTGCCAGCATCCTGGGAGACTTATCTGGAAACACCATATATTTT
>TRBJ1-3|NA|TRBV3-1/TRBV3-2|NA
CASSQGSGRTMDIYF
TGTGCCAGCAGCCAAGGGTCGGGACGGACTATGGACATATATTTT
>TRBJ1-2|NA|TRBV5-4|once
CASWDHNTGEYGYTF
TGTGCCAGTTGGGATCATAATACAGGAGAATATGGCTACACCTTC
>TRBJ1-4|TRBD1|TRBV2|NA
CASLGQGVWGLFF
TGTGCCAGCCTAGGACAGGGCGTCTGGGGACTGTTTTTT
>TRBJ2-3|NA|TRBV11-2|NA
CASSSQGGTSTDTQYF
TGTGCCAGCAGCTCACAAGGCGGGACTAGCACAGATACGCAGTATTTT
>TRBJ1-5|TRBD1|TRBV6-2/TRBV6-3|NA
CASSTTTGTGYSNQPQHF
TGTGCCAGCAGCACGACTACCGGGACAGGGTATAGCAATCAGCCCCAGCATTTT
>TRBJ2-1|TRBD2|TRBV28|NA
CASSFTSGIYNEQFF
TGTGCCAGCAGTTTCACTAGCGGGATTTACAATGAGCAGTTCTTC
>TRBJ1-3|NA|TRBV28|NA
CASSLPGAGNTIYF
TGTGCCAGCAGTTTACCAGGGGCGGGAAACACCATATATTTT
>TRBJ2-3|NA|TRBV6-5|NA
CASSSPVGNTQYF
TGTGCCAGCAGTTCCCCCGTCGGGAATACGCAGTATTTT
>TRBJ1-4|NA|TRBV21-1|NA
CASEPTGGGEKLFF
TGTGCCAGCGAGCCGACAGGCGGGGGTGAAAAACTGTTTTTT
>TRBJ2-5|TRBD1|TRBV19|NA
CASSPDRVETQYF
TGTGCCAGTAGTCCCGACAGGGTAGAGACCCAGTACTTC
>TRBJ2-2|TRBD1|TRBV27|NA
CASSSGQVNTGELFF
TGTGCCAGCAGTTCGGGACAGGTGAACACCGGGGAGCTGTTTTTT
>TRBJ2-7|TRBD2|TRBV19|NA
CASSLAGGPYEQYF
TGTGCCAGTAGTCTAGCGGGAGGACCCTACGAGCAGTACTTC
>TRBJ1-6|TRBD1|TRBV7-6|NA
CASSLRGQGPSSSYNSPLHF
TGTGCCAGCAGCCTAAGAGGACAGGGGCCCTCGAGCTCCTATAATTCACCCCTCCACTTT
>TRBJ2-3|TRBD2|TRBV30|few
CAWSPGLASSDTQYF
TGTGCCTGGAGTCCAGGACTAGCTTCTAGTGATACGCAGTATTTT
>TRBJ1-2|NA|TRBV5-1|NA
CASSLGGMGYGYTF
TGCGCCAGCAGCCTGGGAGGGATGGGCTATGGCTACACCTTC
>TRBJ2-4|TRBD2|TRBV24-1|NA
CATSDGSGIKGNIQYF
TGTGCCACCAGTGATGGTAGCGGGATTAAAGGAAACATTCAGTACTTC
>TRBJ2-7|NA|TRBV7-9|once
CASRSTTGLYEQYF
TGTGCCAGCAGATCCACTACAGGGCTATACGAGCAGTACTTC
>TRBJ1-1|NA|TRBV9|NA
CASSVDSMNTEAFF
TGTGCCAGCAGCGTGGACAGCATGAACACTGAAGCTTTCTTT
>TRBJ1-6|NA|TRBV4-3|NA
CASSQHGYNSPLHF
TGCGCCAGCAGCCAACACGGCTATAATTCACCCCTCCACTTT
>TRBJ2-1|TRBD1|TRBV5-1|NA
CASKLGGQDYNEQFF
TGCGCCAGCAAATTGGGGGGACAGGACTACAATGAGCAGTTCTTC
>TRBJ1-5|NA|TRBV12-3/TRBV12-4|NA
CASGGISNQPQHF
TGTGCCAGCGGGGGCATTAGCAATCAGCCCCAGCATTTT